This T cell receptor (beta chain) was sequenced during a study of T-cell reconstitution after alpha-beta-depleted transplantation in children (dated by TCRdb to 2016 to 2017). With respect to the entire study: The study quantitatively tracked T-cell immune reconstitution after TCRalphabeta/CD19-depleted allogeneic hematopoietic cell transplantation in children using TCR repertoire profiling.

Broader findings and caveats from the paper: Over the following months the frequencies of hyperexpanded clones went down, and after one year T-cell counts and TCRbeta diversity were mostly credited to newly produced T cells. In some patients, high TCRbeta diversity at day 60 was attributed to recipient T cells and intrathymic progenitors that had survived conditioning. About two months after transplant, the apparently early recovery of alphabetaT-cell counts reportedly depended on just several hundred clones that had expanded rapidly and came from non-depleted graft cells.

A note on this clonotype: Its antigen has not been determined. No much larger clone is present one base from it, and per-base qualities are unavailable.

The sample's treatment or condition, from its label and the paper: allogeneic hematopoietic cell transplantation with graft depleted of TCRalphabeta T cells and CD19 B cells. TCRalphabeta/CD19-depleted allogeneic hematopoietic cell grafts were given to the transplant recipients, all of whom were children. The CDR3, from cysteine to phenylalanine, totals 15 residues. The retained sequence is limited to the CDR3, 45 bases, with the frame set at the first base. In the germline V gene, CDR1 corresponds to SQVTM and CDR2 to ANQGSEA. Germline trimming amounts to 7 bases on V and 6 bases on J, with 13 as the count of junction bases outside the gene matches. Library preparation used PCR. This sample was sequenced with an Illumina HiSeq 2500. TCR library preparation used molecular barcoding, with unique molecular identifiers applied to normalize quantification of the TCRbeta repertoire. TCRdb reprocessed the public reads (quality trimming at Q25 with fastp, clone calling with MiXCR) and kept in-frame beta chains. When rows share a CDR3 protein, they turn into one entry using the most common DNA and genes. The sample data list hundreds of thousands of distinct CDR3 sequences, and about 12% of these were observed just once. Around 0.76% of the sample rests with the top ten.

Sample: PBMCs, taken before TCRalphabeta/CD19-depleted stem cell transplant. The sequence derives from a girl aged 2-15 years with congenital amegakaryocytic thrombocytopenia, due to receive a stem cell transplant. The chain uses TRBV29-1 and TRBJ1-2; 11 junctional bases match TRBD1. CDR3 sequence: CSATVRGQGVDGYTF. The DNA reads TGCAGCGCGACAGTCAGGGGACAGGGGGTTGATGGCTACACCTTC.